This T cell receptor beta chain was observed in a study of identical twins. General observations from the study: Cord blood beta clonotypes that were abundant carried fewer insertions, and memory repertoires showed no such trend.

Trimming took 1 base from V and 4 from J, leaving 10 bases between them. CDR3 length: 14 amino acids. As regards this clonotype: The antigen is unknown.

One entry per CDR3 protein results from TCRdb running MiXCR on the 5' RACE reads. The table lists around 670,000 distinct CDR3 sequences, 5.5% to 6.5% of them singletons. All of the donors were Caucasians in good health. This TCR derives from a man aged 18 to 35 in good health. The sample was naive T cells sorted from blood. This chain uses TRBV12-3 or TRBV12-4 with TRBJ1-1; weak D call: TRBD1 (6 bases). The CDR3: CASSLGTVSTEAFF. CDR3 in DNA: TGTGCCAGCAGTTTAGGGACAGTAAGCACTGAAGCTTTCTTT.